One sample yielded the 19 T cell receptor beta chains listed below, sequenced in a study of blood T cell repertoires in COVID-19 (TCRdb year 2020). Libraries came from the immunoSEQ multiplex PCR assay. TCRdb took over this immuneACCESS table, retaining in-frame rearrangements with V and J assigned. Such tables are incomplete; in checked studies, under half of the missing clones stem from an unresolved V gene, and the remainder is unexplained. Here the sample has under 300,000 clones; more than 75% occur a single time. Of the sample, around 16% falls within the top ten clones. The sample taken for sequencing was PBMCs or T cells enriched from blood (not recorded which). All receptors come from a man aged 18-30 years who had recovered from COVID-19.

This clone was counted only a few times. The genes are TRBV19 and TRBJ1-5, with 9 bases aligning to TRBD1. The V gene end was trimmed by 3 bases and the J gene end by 5 bases; junction bases not matched to a gene: 8. CDR3 length: 16 amino acids. Germline V CDR1 and CDR2: LNHDA, SQIVND (reference sequence). The CDR3 DNA follows: TGTGCCAGTAGTATCTTAGTGGGACAGGGAGATCAGCCCCAGCATTTT. This sequence encodes CASSILVGQGDQPQHF.

A few counts support this clone. The genes are TRBV4-1 and TRBJ2-5; tentatively, D is TRBD2 (5 bases). Trimming stripped 4 bases from V and 2 bases from J, with 11 bases between. Germline V gives CDR1 MGHRA, CDR2 YSYEKL. The CDR3 runs to 14 residues. The chain's CDR3 is CASSRLLAQETQYF. DNA of the CDR3: TGCGCCAGCAGCCGCCTATTAGCGCAAGAGACCCAGTACTTC.

The chain couples TRBV10-3 to TRBJ2-7; the D is unclear. The CDR3 has 12 residues. V lost 5 bases, J lost 2 bases, and 7 bases lay in between. In germline, CDR1 is ENHRY, CDR2 SYGVKD. The CDR3 bases are TGTGCCATCAGTCTTGAGACCTACGAGCAGTACTTC. Residues: CAISLETYEQYF.

The chain combines TRBV27 with TRBJ2-5; 11 bases fit TRBD1. V trimming: 3 bases; J trimming: 3 bases; junction bases outside the gene matches: 3. The germline V gene has CDR1 MNHEY and CDR2 SMNVEV (reference sequence). The CDR3 length is 15 residues. The CDR3 nucleotides read TGTGCCAGCAGTTTGTGGACAGGGGGCGAAGAGACCCAGTACTTC. The encoded protein is CASSLWTGGEETQYF.

This chain links TRBV6-5 with TRBJ2-7, with 7 positions matching TRBD1. The CDR3 is made up of 14 amino acids. The trim removed 1 base at V and 7 bases at J, leaving 7 bases unmatched. CDR1 is MNHEY and CDR2 is SVGAGI in the germline V gene. CDR3 coding DNA: TGTGCCAGCAGTTACTTGAGACAGGGTTGGGAGCAGTACTTC. This translates into CASSYLRQGWEQYF.

This clone was seen a single time. This rearrangement joins TRBV2 to TRBJ2-1, with TRBD1 matching 8 bases. V shed 1 base and J 5 bases; nucleotides not matched to a gene: 4. This CDR3 spans 15 amino acids. CDR1 and CDR2 (germline): SNHLY, FYNNEI. CDR3 nucleotides: TGTGCCAGCAGTGAAGTGTCAGGGGGCCACAATGAGCAGTTCTTC. It translates to CASSEVSGGHNEQFF.

This chain joins TRBV9 and TRBJ1-2, with TRBD1 matching over 7 bases. J was trimmed by 8 bases and V by 3 bases; bases with no gene match: 10. The CDR3 runs 14 residues. Germline CDR1 SGDLS, CDR2 YYNGEE. The CDR3 region is CASSGDRDEAGYTF. CDR3 sequence (DNA): TGTGCCAGCAGCGGAGACAGGGATGAAGCAGGCTACACCTTC.

As regards this clone: The junction and the germline gene differ at one end; a read error may be behind it. V and J are TRBV7-7 and TRBJ2-1, with 13 bases lining up with TRBD2. The CDR3 runs to 17 residues. Germline-derived CDR1 and CDR2 are SSHAT and FNYEAQ (reference sequence). The CDR3 sequence: CASSLVLPGLAGFEQFF. The CDR3 DNA sequence: TGTGCTAGCAGCTTAGTACTACCGGGACTAGCGGGATTTGAGCAGTTCTTC.

This chain uses TRBV7-9 with TRBJ2-7, with TRBD2 matching 7 bases. This CDR3 is built from 15 residues. V dropped 6 bases and J dropped 0; count of bases not matched to a gene: 8. Germline CDR1 SEHNR, CDR2 FQNEAQ (reference sequence). CDR3 loop: CASRPMGRDSYEQYF. The CDR3 region has the DNA TGTGCCAGCAGACCTATGGGGAGGGACTCCTACGAGCAGTACTTC.

This sequence joins TRBV3-1 (or the pseudogene TRBV3-2) and TRBJ1-2; the D gene is possibly TRBD1 (5 bases). The V and J ends lost 4 bases and 4 bases respectively, with 13 bases between them. The CDR3 contains 14 residues. Per germline, CDR1 LGHDT and CDR2 YNNKEL (reference sequence). The DNA of the CDR3 is TGTGCCAGCAGCCTTCAGGGCGGATCCTATGGCTACACCTTC. It specifies CASSLQGGSYGYTF.

The chain employs TRBV5-4 and TRBJ2-1; 7 bases fit TRBD1. This CDR3 region has 15 residues. Trimming cost V 4 bases and J 1 base; bases outside gene matches: 5. Germline CDR1 and CDR2: SGHNT and YYREEE (reference sequence). The CDR3 loop is CASSLGDSSYNEQFF. The CDR3 nucleotides are TGTGCCAGCAGCCTAGGGGACAGTTCCTACAATGAGCAGTTCTTC. The variable domain in full, with the rest retrieved from reference TRBV5-4 and TRBJ2-1, is ETGVTQSPTHLIKTRGQQVTLRCSSQSGHNTVSWYQQALGQGPQFIFQYYREEENGRGNFPPRFSGLQFPNYSSELNVNALELDDSALYLCASSLGDSSYNEQFFGPGTRLTVL.

This sequence joins TRBV11-2 and TRBJ2-7, with D uncertain. In germline, CDR1 is SGHAT, CDR2 FQNNGV. The CDR3 is 15 amino acids. V lost 5 bases to trimming and J lost 1 base, with 15 bases between them. CDR3 coding DNA: TGTGCCAGCAGCGCCGAGGCCCGTTCTTCCTACGAGCAGTACTTC. Encoded protein: CASSAEARSSYEQYF. Based on the CDR3 plus reference TRBV11-2 and TRBJ2-7, the full variable domain is EAGVAQSPRYKIIEKRQSVAFWCNPISGHATLYWYQQILGQGPKLLIQFQNNGVVDDSQLPKDRFSAERLKGVDSTLKIQPAKLEDSAVYLCASSAEARSSYEQYFGPGTRLTVT.

V is TRBV30 and J is TRBJ2-1, with D tentatively TRBD2 (5 bases). There are 12 residues in the CDR3. The V gene lost 2 bases and the J gene lost 7 bases, with 9 bases spanning the gap. Germline CDR1 and CDR2: GTSNPN and SVGIG (reference sequence). CDR3: CAWSSEVNEQFF. Written as DNA, the CDR3 is TGTGCCTGGAGTTCGGAGGTGAATGAGCAGTTCTTC.

The chain has TRBV10-2 and TRBJ2-4; TRBD1 might be the D (6 bases). The CDR3 has 14 amino acids. V was shortened by 4 bases and J by 0 bases, with 7 bases between the two germline ends. The germline V gene has CDR1 WSHSY and CDR2 SAAADI. DNA of the CDR3: TGCGCCAGCAGTGGGACAGCAGCCAAAAACATTCAGTACTTC. Protein product: CASSGTAAKNIQYF.

This clone was recorded only once. In DNA form, the CDR3 reads TGCGCCAGCAGCCGTCTTGGGGGGGACGGTGAAGCTTTCTTT. It codes for CASSRLGGDGEAFF. The rearrangement joins TRBV5-1 to TRBJ1-1, with a tentative D call TRBD1 (5 bases). CDR3 length: 14 residues. The V gene lost 4 bases and the J gene lost 7 bases, with 17 bases spanning the gap. Germline V lookup: CDR1 SGHRS, CDR2 YFSETQ.

The J gene is TRBJ1-2, the V gene TRBV4-1; possibly TRBD1 for D (6 bases). This CDR3 is built from 15 residues. Germline loops: CDR1 MGHRA, CDR2 YSYEKL. Trimming pared 1 base from V and 4 bases from J, leaving 13 bases between. The CDR3 reads CASSQVGGLPYGYTF. DNA of the CDR3: TGCGCCAGCAGCCAAGTCGGGGGGCTTCCCTATGGCTACACCTTC.

The chain recombines TRBV27 with TRBJ2-1; 12 nucleotides line up with TRBD2. Germline CDR1 and CDR2: MNHEY and SMNVEV (reference sequence). The CDR3 sequence is 17 residues long. V shed 6 bases and J 8 bases; nucleotides not matched to a gene: 14. Here the CDR3 reads CASRLRSLRLAGDEQFF. The CDR3 coding sequence is TGTGCCAGCAGACTGAGGAGTCTTAGACTAGCGGGAGATGAGCAGTTCTTC.

The chain is built from TRBV19 and TRBJ2-1, with 9 bases identical to TRBD2. CDR3 length: 16 residues. Germline lookup yields CDR1 LNHDA and CDR2 SQIVND (reference sequence). After removal of 5 bases from V and 4 bases from J, the junction contained 9 bases not matched to a gene. The CDR3 here is CASSLGASGTYNEQFF. CDR3 nucleotide sequence: TGTGCCAGTAGTCTCGGGGCTAGCGGGACATACAATGAGCAGTTCTTC.

The chain employs TRBV2 and TRBJ1-2; 7 positions agree with TRBD1. Germline lookup yields CDR1 SNHLY and CDR2 FYNNEI. Trimming cost V 4 bases and J 2 bases; bases outside gene matches: 7. The CDR3 has 15 amino acids. The CDR3 bases are TGTGCCAGCAGTGCCCGGGACAGTCAAAACTATGGCTACACCTTC. Protein sequence: CASSARDSQNYGYTF.